This TCR beta chain was sequenced during a study of STAT5B mutations in CD4+ large granular lymphocyte leukemia. Study results and caveats: 8/27 top patient clones versus 2/35 control clones were TRBV06-family.

The V gene's germline CDR1 is MNHNS and CDR2 SASEGT. The CDR3 is 19 residues long. J gave up 0 bases and V 4 bases, and 9 bases lay outside the gene matches. Sequencing was performed with immunoSEQ multiplex PCR; in TCRdb, only in-frame clones are kept and a portion is missing. This repertoire shows about 30,000 clones, more than 60% found once; its top ten account for approximately 2.3%. Notes on this clone: The antigen is unknown.

The source of this sequence is a human donor in good health. Material: CD4+ T cells from blood buffy coats. The chain links TRBV6-1 to TRBJ2-1; 13 bases agree with TRBD2. CDR3 in DNA: TGTGCCAGCAGTGCAGGGACTAGCGGGAATCCAAGCTCCTACAATGAGCAGTTCTTC. Residues: CASSAGTSGNPSSYNEQFF.